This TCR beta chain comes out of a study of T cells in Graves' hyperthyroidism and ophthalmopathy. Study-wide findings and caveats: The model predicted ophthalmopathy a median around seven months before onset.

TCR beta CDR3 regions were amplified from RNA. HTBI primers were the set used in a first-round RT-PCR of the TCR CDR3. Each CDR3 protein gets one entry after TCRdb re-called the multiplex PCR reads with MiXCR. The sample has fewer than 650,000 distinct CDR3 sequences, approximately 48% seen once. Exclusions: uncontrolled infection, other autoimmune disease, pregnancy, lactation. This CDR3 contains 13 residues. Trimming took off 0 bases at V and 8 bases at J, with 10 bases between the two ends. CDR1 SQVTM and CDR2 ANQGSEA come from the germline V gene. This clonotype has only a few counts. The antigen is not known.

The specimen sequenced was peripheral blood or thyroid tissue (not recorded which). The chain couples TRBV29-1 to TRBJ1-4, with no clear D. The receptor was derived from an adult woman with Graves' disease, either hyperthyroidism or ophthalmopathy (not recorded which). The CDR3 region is CSVEDRYGEKLFF. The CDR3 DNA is TGCAGCGTTGAAGATCGCTACGGGGAAAAACTGTTTTTT.